The rows below give T cell receptor beta chains drawn from one sample of a study of blood T cell repertoires in COVID-19. The table came from immunoSEQ multiplex PCR; TCRdb's copy has only in-frame clones and leaves some out. The sample consists of over 150,000 clones, more than 70% of them appearing once. The sample was peripheral blood. These receptors originate from a middle-aged man with active or convalescent COVID-19. Each CDR3 is given with its conserved first and last residue. The D gene is left open where the match is weak. Some rows have no size entry. The others give once, few or many, or a class for an expanded clone.

>NA|TRBV20-1|NA|TRBJ2-7
TGCAGTGCTAGTCCGAGAGCCCGTTACGAGCAGTACTTC
CSASPRARYEQYF
>TRBD1|TRBV7-2|once|TRBJ1-5
TGTGCCAGCAGCACCCGGACAGGGGAGGGGCAGCCCCAGCATTTT
CASSTRTGEGQPQHF
>TRBD1|TRBV29-1|NA|TRBJ1-2
TGCAGCGTTGAAGGCACAGGGGGCGCTAGTGGCTACACCTTC
CSVEGTGGASGYTF
>NA|TRBV18|once|TRBJ2-7
TGTGCCAGCCGCCTGGACACCGTCTCCTACGAGCAGTACTTC
CASRLDTVSYEQYF
>TRBD2|TRBV7-2|NA|TRBJ2-1
TGTGCCAGCAGCTTAGGAAGTGCGGGGGGGCAGTTCTTC
CASSLGSAGGQFF
>NA|TRBV3-1/TRBV3-2|NA|TRBJ2-4
TGTGCCAGCAGCCCAGGTTGGTTTCCGGGGAGGGCCAAAAACATTCAGTACTTC
CASSPGWFPGRAKNIQYF
>TRBD1|TRBV7-2|NA|TRBJ1-4
TGTGCCAGCAGTTTGGACAGGGATAGGGGAAAACTGTTTTTT
CASSLDRDRGKLFF
>NA|TRBV2|NA|TRBJ2-2
TGTGCCAGCAGTAGGTTTAGCGCGAATTCGAACACCGGGGAGCTGTTTTTT
CASSRFSANSNTGELFF
>TRBD1|TRBV27|NA|TRBJ1-5
TGTGCCAGCAGTGACGGGACAGGGTACAATCAGCCCCAGCATTTT
CASSDGTGYNQPQHF
>NA|TRBV4-3|NA|TRBJ1-1
TGCGCCAGCAGCCAGGGGACACAAAACACTGAAGCTTTCTTT
CASSQGTQNTEAFF
>NA|TRBV5-1|few|TRBJ1-5
TGCGCCAGCAGCTCCGGAATGCGGACAGACGACAATCAGCCCCAGCATTTT
CASSSGMRTDDNQPQHF
>NA|TRBV4-2|NA|TRBJ2-5
TGTGCCAGCAGCCAAGAGGCAGGCTTGGGAGAGACCCAGTACTTC
CASSQEAGLGETQYF
>TRBD2|TRBV24-1|once|TRBJ2-5
TGTGCCACCAGTGATTTGGGCGATCGGGAGCGGGGCAACCAAGAGACCCAGTACTTC
CATSDLGDRERGNQETQYF
>TRBD1|TRBV2|NA|TRBJ1-1
TGTGCCAGCAGAACAGGGGGCACTGAAGCTTTCTTT
CASRTGGTEAFF
>TRBD2|TRBV7-9|NA|TRBJ2-1
TGTGCCAGCAACCTAAGGGCGGGGGGTTCGAGCTCCTACAATGAGCAGTTCTTC
CASNLRAGGSSSYNEQFF
>TRBD1|TRBV4-2|NA|TRBJ1-5
TGTGCCAGCAGCCAAGACCGGACAGGGGGTGGTCAGCCCCAGCATTTT
CASSQDRTGGGQPQHF
>TRBD2|TRBV7-3|NA|TRBJ2-1
TGTGCCAGCAGCTTCGTGGGGCGGGAGCTTAATGAGCAGTTCTTC
CASSFVGRELNEQFF
>TRBD1|TRBV5-6|NA|TRBJ1-3
TGTGCCAGCAGCGGGAACCGGGACAGCTTTGGAAACACCATATATTTT
CASSGNRDSFGNTIYF
>NA|TRBV28|NA|TRBJ2-1
TGTGCCAGCAAAATCGACAATGAGCAGTTCTTC
CASKIDNEQFF
>NA|TRBV5-1|few|TRBJ1-3
TGCGCCAGCAGCTCAGGACAGGGAAACACCATATATTTT
CASSSGQGNTIYF
>NA|TRBV18|few|TRBJ1-6
TGTGCCAGCCCGCCACCGTCAAGGGGTCCACCCCTCCACTTT
CASPPPSRGPPLHF
>TRBD2|TRBV5-6|NA|TRBJ2-5
TGTGCCAGCAGCTCCCCGGGACTAGCGGGAAGGGAGACCCAGTACTTC
CASSSPGLAGRETQYF
>NA|TRBV23-1|NA|TRBJ1-2
TGCGCCAGCAGTCAATCCAAACAACATGGCTACACCTTC
CASSQSKQHGYTF
>NA|TRBV6-2/TRBV6-3|NA|TRBJ2-1
TGTGCCAGCAGTTACCCGATCGAGACGGGAGTAGGGGATGAGCAGTTCTTC
CASSYPIETGVGDEQFF
>TRBD1|TRBV28|NA|TRBJ1-2
TGTGCCAGCAGTCAACTCCTTGGGGGACAGAGAAACTATGGCTACACCTTC
CASSQLLGGQRNYGYTF
>NA|TRBV7-3|NA|TRBJ2-3
TGTGCCAGCAGTCCAGGTTCTAGCACAGATACGCAGTATTTT
CASSPGSSTDTQYF
>TRBD1|TRBV10-3|NA|TRBJ1-1
TGTGCCATCAGGCCCGGGACAGACAAAACTGAAGCTTTCTTT
CAIRPGTDKTEAFF
>TRBD1|TRBV24-1|NA|TRBJ1-5
TGTGCCACCAGTGATAACCGACAGGGACCTATTCAGCCCCAGCATTTT
CATSDNRQGPIQPQHF
>NA|TRBV7-2|NA|TRBJ2-7
TGTGCCAGCAGCTTGTCCTCAACTAGTAGGGGGAGCTCCTACGAGCAGTACTTC
CASSLSSTSRGSSYEQYF
>NA|TRBV11-2|NA|TRBJ2-7
TGTGCCAGCAGCGCGTCCCCTTCCTACGAGCAGTACTTC
CASSASPSYEQYF
>TRBD1|TRBV6-2/TRBV6-3|NA|TRBJ1-1
TGTGCCAGCATCCCCCCGGACAGGGCTTACACTGAAGCTTTCTTT
CASIPPDRAYTEAFF
>NA|TRBV21-1|NA|TRBJ2-1
TGTGCCAGCAGCAAAAGGTCGCTGGAATCCAGCGGGAGCAGGGGGGAGCAGTTCTTC
CASSKRSLESSGSRGEQFF
>NA|TRBV9|NA|TRBJ2-1
TGTGCCAGCAACCCCGGGACATCTGATAACAATGAGCAGTTCTTC
CASNPGTSDNNEQFF
>TRBD2|TRBV5-8|NA|TRBJ2-7
TGTGCCAGCAACCTCGGGGGGTCAATATCCTACGAGCAGTACTTC
CASNLGGSISYEQYF
>TRBD1|TRBV6-5|NA|TRBJ1-2
TGTGCCAGCAGCCCCACCGACAGGGCCTTTGGCTACACCTTC
CASSPTDRAFGYTF
>NA|TRBV19|NA|TRBJ1-5
TGTGCCAGTAGTATAGCCCCACAGGGCAATCAGCCCCAGCATTTT
CASSIAPQGNQPQHF
>TRBD2|TRBV7-3|NA|TRBJ2-5
TGTGCCAGCAGCCCGGGACTAGCGGGAGTAGAGACCCAGTACTTC
CASSPGLAGVETQYF
>NA|TRBV29-1|NA|TRBJ1-1
TGCAGCGTCCAGGGATCGTGGATGAACACTCTCGGTGAAGCTTTCTTT
CSVQGSWMNTLGEAFF
>TRBD1|TRBV18|NA|TRBJ1-6
TGTGCCAGCTCACCTGTGGGACAGGGTGTCGTTAATTCACCCCTCCACTTT
CASSPVGQGVVNSPLHF